These T cell receptor beta chains were read from a single sample in a study of cytomegalovirus exposure and HLA in healthy donors. Assay used: immunoSEQ multiplex PCR; TCRdb lists only in-frame clones, some missing. The table lists some 140,000 clones, about three quarters of them singletons. The sequenced sample was PBMCs. Receptors were obtained from a woman under 30 in good health and CMV-seronegative. CDR3s leave out the opening cysteine and the closing phenylalanine or tryptophan. Rows may omit the clone size; those that give it use once, few, many or a size class.

v_call,clone_size,cdr3_aa
TRBV27,NA,ASKATLNTEAF
TRBV4-2,once,ASSQDTANTEAF
TRBV19,few,ASSHRGQGNQY
TRBV15,few,ATSRRLAGGGLGEQF
TRBV6-5,NA,ASSYAGSQPQH
TRBV2,NA,ASRVSLLEKLF
TRBV6-5,NA,ASSRGGNMNTEAF
TRBV10-2,NA,ASSERDTGELF
TRBV27,NA,ARRQGTGNQPQH
TRBV4-2,NA,ASSPKLGLEATGELF
TRBV29-1,NA,SVSLDRDQPQH
TRBV6-5,once,ASSPGTGVGEQY
TRBV6-6,few,ASSYQAGGNEQF
TRBV5-1,NA,ASKAGLAGNNEQF
TRBV19,NA,ASRARVNTEAF
TRBV7-9,NA,ASSLSYLAGVRNEQF
TRBV29-1,NA,SVLPGTLTDTQY
TRBV27,NA,ASSLSPPRCVTIY
TRBV30,NA,AQDGYT
TRBV2,few,ASTQIGRGANEKLF
TRBV10-2,NA,ASRLDREGWEPQH
TRBV15,NA,ATSSGTVTYEQY
TRBV30,once,AWSPTGTDTQY
TRBV30,NA,AWSAGGNTEAF
TRBV19,NA,ASSTATSGRGLRGTSTDTQY
TRBV4-1,NA,ASSQEFGEREGDNEQF
TRBV11-2,few,ASSAGLAGGSFYEQY
TRBV14,NA,ASSSFDRDEQF
TRBV6-5,NA,ASSWSVNTEAF
TRBV18,few,ASSQTLAGGYNEQF
TRBV19,NA,ASSETRPGTGRETQY
TRBV6-5,NA,ASSYQRERHNEQF
TRBV29-1,NA,SVGRGSHPTTDTQY
TRBV5-1,few,ASSVSLNNEQF
TRBV27,few,ASSLTGLNTEAF
TRBV11-2,NA,ASSDRPGHPQNTIY
TRBV27,NA,ASSLGQAANYGYT
TRBV7-9,NA,ASSLPGTSGRLLQETQY
TRBV19,NA,ASSIPGTGGNEQY
TRBV7-9,NA,ASSFLGGPQH
TRBV5-1,NA,ASGGRGGGLNQPQH
TRBV28,NA,ASSYQGGTEAF
TRBV15,NA,ATSTRMNTEAF
TRBV7-9,NA,ASSLGQGLEKLF
TRBV27,NA,ASSLSTGSYEQY
TRBV23-1,NA,ATKRGGIQETQY
TRBV4-1,NA,ASSSNFGNTIY
TRBV7-2,once,ASSYRDRAFYGYT
TRBV7-2,NA,ASSPGTSGTTQY
TRBV6-6,NA,ASSSGGAGTEAF
TRBV6-5,NA,ASTRGGSYNEQF
TRBV7-8,NA,ASSLSGLSSYNEQF
TRBV30,once,AWSVRGLEQPQH
TRBV9,NA,ASSPTGGEDYEQY